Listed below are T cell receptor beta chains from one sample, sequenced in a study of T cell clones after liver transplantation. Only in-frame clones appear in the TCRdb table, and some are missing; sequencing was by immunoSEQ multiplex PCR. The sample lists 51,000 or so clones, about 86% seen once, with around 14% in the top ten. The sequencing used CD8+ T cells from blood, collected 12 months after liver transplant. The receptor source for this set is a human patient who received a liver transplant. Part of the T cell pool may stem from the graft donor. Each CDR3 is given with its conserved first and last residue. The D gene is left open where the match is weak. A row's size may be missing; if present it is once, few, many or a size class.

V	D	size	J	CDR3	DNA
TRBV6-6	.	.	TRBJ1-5	CASSYSGGTQPQHF	TGTGCCAGCAGTTATTCGGGTGGAACTCAGCCCCAGCATTTT
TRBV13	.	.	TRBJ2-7	CASSPGGESSYEQYF	TGTGCCAGCAGCCCCGGCGGGGAAAGCTCCTACGAGCAGTACTTC
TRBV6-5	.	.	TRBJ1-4	CASSPLGQREKLFF	TGTGCCAGCAGCCCCTTGGGACAACGAGAAAAACTGTTTTTT
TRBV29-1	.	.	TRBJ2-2	CSVAGGTGELFF	TGCAGCGTTGCCGGGGGAACCGGGGAGCTGTTTTTT
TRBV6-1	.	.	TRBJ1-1	CATSIMNTEAFF	TGTGCCACCTCGATTATGAACACTGAAGCTTTCTTT
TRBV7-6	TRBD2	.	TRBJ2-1	CASSDPSGRENEQFF	TGTGCCAGCAGTGACCCTAGCGGGAGGGAAAATGAGCAGTTCTTC
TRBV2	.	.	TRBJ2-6	CASSEGFSGANVLTF	TGTGCCAGCAGTGAGGGGTTCTCTGGGGCCAACGTCCTGACTTTC
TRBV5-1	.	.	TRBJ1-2	CASSLYSPNYGYTF	TGCGCCAGCAGCTTGTACAGCCCTAACTATGGCTACACCTTC
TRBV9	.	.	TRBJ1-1	CASGGGEVTEAFF	TGTGCCAGCGGTGGGGGGGAGGTCACTGAAGCTTTCTTT
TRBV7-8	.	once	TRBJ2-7	CASSLGWNEQYF	TGTGCCAGCAGCTTGGGCTGGAACGAGCAGTACTTC
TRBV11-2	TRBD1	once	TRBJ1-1	CASRTGGFEMNTEAFF	TGTGCCAGCAGGACAGGGGGCTTCGAGATGAACACTGAAGCTTTCTTT
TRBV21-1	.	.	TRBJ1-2	CASSKWDNSEVRYGYTF	TGTGCCAGCAGCAAATGGGACAATTCAGAGGTACGCTATGGCTACACCTTC
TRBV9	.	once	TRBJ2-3	CASSLSNLSPDTQYF	TGTGCCAGCAGCCTATCGAATTTAAGCCCAGATACGCAGTATTTT
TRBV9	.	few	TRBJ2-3	CASNPGLTDTQYF	TGTGCCAGCAACCCGGGACTGACAGATACGCAGTATTTT
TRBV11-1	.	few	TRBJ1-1	CASSLARTDGLEAFF	TGTGCCAGCAGCTTAGCCCGGACGGACGGGCTTGAAGCTTTCTTT
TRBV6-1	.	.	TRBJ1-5	CASSLRGNQPQHF	TGTGCCAGCAGCCTGAGGGGGAATCAGCCCCAGCATTTT
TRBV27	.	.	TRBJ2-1	CASDRSFPYNEQFF	TGTGCCTCTGACAGGAGTTTTCCCTACAATGAGCAGTTCTTC
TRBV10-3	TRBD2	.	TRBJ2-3	CAITAGLAGGLQGSDTQYF	TGTGCCATCACCGCGGGACTAGCGGGAGGACTACAAGGCTCAGATACGCAGTATTTT
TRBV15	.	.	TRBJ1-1	CATSSDLPGVLGTTEAFF	TGTGCCACCAGCAGCGACCTACCAGGGGTTCTTGGAACTACTGAAGCTTTCTTT
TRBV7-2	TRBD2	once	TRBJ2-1	CASRILAGGYNEQFF	TGTGCCAGCAGGATACTAGCGGGAGGTTACAATGAGCAGTTCTTC
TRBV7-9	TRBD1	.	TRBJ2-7	CASSPTITGEYEQYF	TGTGCCAGCAGCCCAACCATTACAGGGGAGTACGAGCAGTACTTC
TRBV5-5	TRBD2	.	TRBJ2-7	CASRGGTSDRHHEQYF	TGTGCCAGCAGAGGGGGGACTAGCGATCGCCACCACGAGCAGTACTTC
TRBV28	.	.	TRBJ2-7	CASSSRTLFYEQYF	TGTGCCAGCAGTTCCCGGACACTCTTCTACGAGCAGTACTTC
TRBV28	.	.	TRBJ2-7	CASSHGETYEQYF	TGTGCCAGCAGTCATGGGGAAACCTACGAGCAGTACTTC
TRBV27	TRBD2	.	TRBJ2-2	CASSPHTLLAGGPTGELFF	TGTGCCAGCAGTCCGCATACTCTGCTAGCGGGAGGGCCCACCGGGGAGCTGTTTTTT
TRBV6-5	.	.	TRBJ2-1	CATTEDRNFNEQFF	TGTGCCACCACGGAGGATCGAAACTTCAATGAGCAGTTCTTC
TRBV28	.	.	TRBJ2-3	CASSPGTDTQYF	TGTGCCAGCAGCCCGGGTACAGATACGCAGTATTTT
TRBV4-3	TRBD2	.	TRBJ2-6	CASSGTSAPMGANVLTF	TGCGCCAGCAGCGGGACTAGCGCCCCAATGGGGGCCAACGTCCTGACTTTC
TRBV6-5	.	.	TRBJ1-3	CASSPEGTGNTIYF	TGTGCCAGCAGTCCGGAGGGGACAGGAAACACCATATATTTT
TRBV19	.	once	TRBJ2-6	CASSSPQYVYSGANVLTF	TGTGCCAGTAGCTCGCCGCAGTATGTTTACTCTGGGGCCAACGTCCTGACTTTC
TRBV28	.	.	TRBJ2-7	CASSFLTLSYEQYF	TGTGCCAGCAGTTTCCTGACTCTTTCCTACGAGCAGTACTTC
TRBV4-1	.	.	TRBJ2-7	CASSQDGGAREQYF	TGCGCCAGCAGCCAAGATGGGGGGGCAAGGGAGCAGTACTTC
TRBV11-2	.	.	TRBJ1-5	CASSEGGSNQPQHF	TGTGCCAGCTCTGAGGGAGGGAGCAATCAGCCCCAGCATTTT
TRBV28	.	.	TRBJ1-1	CASSSGTDGPWYTEAFF	TGTGCCAGCAGTTCTGGTACAGACGGCCCGTGGTACACTGAAGCTTTCTTT
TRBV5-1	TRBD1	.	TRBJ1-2	CASSSWGTGQANYGYTF	TGCGCCAGCAGCTCCTGGGGGACAGGCCAAGCTAACTATGGCTACACCTTC
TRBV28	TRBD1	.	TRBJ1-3	CASSLRGTASNTIYF	TGTGCCAGCAGTTTACGAGGGACAGCCAGCAACACCATATATTTT